The next 25 T cell receptor beta chains were all read from a single sample in a study of graft-versus-host responses after intestinal transplantation. These receptors are not linked to any known antigen. This table comes from immunoSEQ multiplex PCR, and its TCRdb copy is limited to in-frame clones, with some not included. The table records approximately 80,000 clones, around nine tenths of them present only once. Source: unstimulated CD4+ T cells sorted from spleen or lymph node cells, taken before intestinal transplant. These receptors all stem from a human donor who received an intestinal transplant.

The V call is TRBV21-1, the J call TRBJ2-1; TRBD1 is taken as the D call from the table, unchecked against the DNA. TRBV21-1 is assigned pseudogene status. The CDR3 is 15 amino acids. CDR3 nucleotide sequence: TGTGCCAGCAGCCTTTGGGACAGTTTATACAATGAGCAGTTCTTC. Translating it yields CASSLWDSLYNEQFF.

The rearrangement links TRBV28 to TRBJ1-1; the D gene is possibly TRBD1 (6 bases). Germline V CDR1 and CDR2: MDHEN, SYDVKM. The V gene lost 5 bases and the J gene lost 5 bases, with 21 bases spanning the gap. This CDR3 spans 16 amino acids. The CDR3, as DNA: TGTGCCAGCAGTACAAGGGGGGGTCCGGGTCGGACTGAAGCTTTCTTT. Translating it yields CASSTRGGPGRTEAFF.

The table lists this clone with a few counts. CDR3 amino acids: CASSVDGTSGIKETQYF. CDR3 DNA: TGTGCCAGCAGCGTAGATGGGACTAGCGGGATAAAAGAGACCCAGTACTTC. The rearrangement joins TRBV9 to TRBJ2-5; 13 nucleotides align to TRBD2. Germline V gene lookup returns CDR1 SGDLS and CDR2 YYNGEE. Unmatched junction bases numbered 5, after V lost 0 bases and J lost 3 bases. This CDR3 has 17 residues.

The chain uses TRBV27 and TRBJ1-5; D unclear. V dropped 6 bases and J dropped 6 bases, with 12 bases sitting between them. The CDR3 spans 13 residues. Germline V gene data show CDR1 as MNHEY and CDR2 as SMNVEV (reference sequence). Here the CDR3 reads CASSPAPGQPQHF. DNA of the CDR3: TGTGCCAGCAGCCCCGCCCCCGGTCAGCCCCAGCATTTT.

The chain joins TRBV28 to TRBJ2-7; 9 bases align to TRBD2. V lost 3 bases, J lost 3 bases, and 9 bases stayed unmatched. The CDR3 extends over 16 amino acids. Germline V gene sequence: CDR1 MDHEN, CDR2 SYDVKM. The CDR3 bases are TGTGCCAGCAGTTTTGGCGGGGGGGCCCTTCTCTACGAGCAGTACTTC. This codes for CASSFGGGALLYEQYF. The full variable domain, completed using reference TRBV28 and TRBJ2-7, is DVKVTQSSRYLVKRTGEKVFLECVQDMDHENMFWYRQDPGLGLRLIYFSYDVKMKEKGDIPEGYSVSREKKERFSLILESASTNQTSMYLCASSFGGGALLYEQYFGPGTRLTVT.

The V and J genes are TRBV28 and TRBJ2-7, with D perhaps TRBD1 (5 bases). Germline V gene data show CDR1 as MDHEN and CDR2 as SYDVKM. Trimming shortened V by 8 bases and J by 0 bases, and 17 bases separated the two germline ends. This CDR3 contains 15 residues. The CDR3 spells CASLPGRAPSYEQYF. Here the CDR3 DNA reads TGTGCCAGCCTACCAGGCAGGGCGCCCTCCTACGAGCAGTACTTC.

The chain links TRBV15 to TRBJ2-5; 7 bases are a match to TRBD1. The CDR3 totals 15 residues. With V trimmed by 0 bases and J by 4 bases, 5 bases remained unmatched. Germline loops: CDR1 LNHNV, CDR2 YYDKDF (reference sequence). The CDR3 here is CATSRDGTALETQYF. The CDR3 DNA is TGTGCCACCAGCAGAGATGGGACAGCCCTAGAGACCCAGTACTTC. The full variable domain, its missing parts supplied by reference TRBV15 and TRBJ2-5, is DAMVIQNPRYQVTQFGKPVTLSCSQTLNHNVMYWYQQKSSQAPKLLFHYYDKDFNNEADTPDNFQSRRPNTSFCFLDIRSPGLGDTAMYLCATSRDGTALETQYFGPGTRLLVL.

The chain recombines TRBV6-6 with TRBJ2-1; 10 nucleotides agree with TRBD2. V lost 5 bases to trimming and J lost 2 bases; unmatched junction nucleotides: 3. This CDR3 region has 15 residues. The germline V gene has CDR1 MNHNY and CDR2 SVGAGI (reference sequence). The CDR3 spells CASSRLAGAYNEQFF. As DNA, the CDR3 is TGTGCCAGCAGTCGACTAGCGGGTGCCTACAATGAGCAGTTCTTC.

The chain carries TRBV4-1 and TRBJ2-1, with D unresolved. The germline gives CDR1 MGHRA, CDR2 YSYEKL. This CDR3 comprises 18 residues. V was cut by 3 bases and J by 3 bases, with 21 bases left in between. CDR3 coding DNA: TGCGCCAGCAGCCAGGATGTAGTCGGGTCTACCCTCTACAATGAGCAGTTCTTC. This codes for CASSQDVVGSTLYNEQFF.

The rearrangement joins TRBV2 to TRBJ2-5; 7 bases are a match to TRBD1. Trimming removed 6 bases from V and 1 base from J; junction bases left unmatched: 5. This CDR3 has 14 residues. Germline V gene data show CDR1 as SNHLY and CDR2 as FYNNEI. CDR3 sequence reads: CASSWTGSQETQYF. The CDR3 DNA reads TGTGCCAGCAGCTGGACAGGATCCCAAGAGACCCAGTACTTC.

V and J are TRBV21-1 and TRBJ2-7; whether TRBD1, the table's D call, matches the DNA was not checked. TRBV21-1 is termed a pseudogene. The CDR3 is made up of 14 amino acids. The CDR3 DNA reads TGTGCCAGCAGGGCCGGGACAGTAACCCACGAGCAGTACTTC. It codes for CASRAGTVTHEQYF.

This clone was picked up a small number of times. V usage is TRBV5-1 and J usage is TRBJ2-1; possibly TRBD1 for D (6 bases). The CDR3 is 16 amino acids. Trimming cost V 4 bases and J 9 bases, with 23 bases left between them. Germline V gene lookup returns CDR1 SGHRS and CDR2 YFSETQ. CDR3: CASSVRPEGGTSEQFF. DNA for the CDR3: TGCGCCAGCAGCGTCAGACCCGAAGGGGGTACGAGTGAGCAGTTCTTC. Drawing the rest from reference TRBV5-1 and TRBJ2-1, the complete variable domain is KAGVTQTPRYLIKTRGQQVTLSCSPISGHRSVSWYQQTPGQGLQFLFEYFSETQRNKGNFPGRFSGRQFSNSRSEMNVSTLELGDSALYLCASSVRPEGGTSEQFFGPGTRLTVL.

The V call is TRBV5-4, the J call TRBJ2-3; D unclear. Germline V gene lookup returns CDR1 SGHNT and CDR2 YYREEE (reference sequence). This CDR3 is 15 amino acids long. The germline V and J ends were trimmed by 0 bases and 3 bases, with 11 bases remaining between them. The CDR3 protein is CASSLGRPPTDTQYF. CDR3 nucleotide sequence: TGTGCCAGCAGCTTGGGGCGGCCCCCTACAGATACGCAGTATTTT.

The genes are TRBV4-2 and TRBJ1-5, with D possibly TRBD1 on 6 matching bases. This CDR3 is built from 15 residues. The V end was cut by 1 base, the J end by 4 bases, with 11 bases between. Germline-derived CDR1 and CDR2 are LGHNA and YNFKEQ. DNA of the CDR3: TGTGCCAGCAGCCAAGCCCCCGACAGGAATCAGCCCCAGCATTTT. It encodes CASSQAPDRNQPQHF.

This chain connects TRBV5-1 to TRBJ2-5, with 9 bases that match TRBD1. CDR1 and CDR2 (germline): SGHRS, YFSETQ. This CDR3 is 16 amino acids long. V shed 3 bases, J shed 4 bases, and the junction held 10 bases outside the gene matches. The CDR3 nucleotides read TGCGCCAGCAGCTGGGGAGAACAGGGGGCGAGAGAGACCCAGTACTTC. It yields the protein CASSWGEQGARETQYF.

The chain employs TRBV5-4 and TRBJ1-2, with a tentative D call TRBD1 (6 bases). V was pared by 0 bases and J by 8 bases, with 11 bases between. There are 13 residues in the CDR3. Germline V CDR1 and CDR2: SGHNT, YYREEE (reference sequence). CDR3 sequence reads: CASSLEGGWGYTF. In DNA form, the CDR3 reads TGTGCCAGCAGCTTGGAAGGGGGTTGGGGCTACACCTTC.

The chain employs TRBV29-1 and TRBJ2-1; D call uncertain. The V gene lost 4 bases and the J gene lost 9 bases, with 13 bases spanning the gap. Per the germline V gene, CDR1 is SQVTM and CDR2 is ANQGSEA. CDR3 size: 12 residues. The CDR3 region has the DNA TGCAGCGTTGTGGGCCCGATTGGTGAGCAGTTCTTC. Residues: CSVVGPIGEQFF.

The chain uses TRBV29-1 and TRBJ1-2, with 8 bases matching TRBD1. V lost 3 bases to trimming and J lost 6 bases; unmatched junction nucleotides: 6. CDR3 size: 13 residues. CDR1 is SQVTM, CDR2 ANQGSEA, per germline. CDR3 amino acids: CSVDARGRHGYTF. The CDR3 bases are TGCAGCGTTGACGCCAGGGGGCGTCATGGCTACACCTTC. The variable domain in full, with the rest retrieved from reference TRBV29-1 and TRBJ1-2, is SAVISQKPSRDICQRGTSLTIQCQVDSQVTMMFWYRQQPGQSLTLIATANQGSEATYESGFVIDKFPISRPNLTFSTLTVSNMSPEDSSIYLCSVDARGRHGYTFGSGTRLTVV.

About this clone itself: Other DNA sequences in the same sample also yield this CDR3. The V call is TRBV6-1, the J call TRBJ2-7, with a tentative D call TRBD2 (5 bases). CDR1 MNHNS and CDR2 SASEGT come from the germline V gene. V was trimmed by 6 bases and J by 1 base, leaving 7 bases between them. The CDR3 totals 12 residues. In nucleotides, the CDR3 is TGTGCCAGCAGCCGGGGATCCTACGAGCAGTACTTC. As protein: CASSRGSYEQYF.

The V and J genes are TRBV14 and TRBJ2-2; 13 positions agree with TRBD2. V gave up 4 bases and J gave up 7 bases; unmatched junction bases: 6. The CDR3 covers 16 residues. CDR1 is SGHDN and CDR2 is FVKESK in the germline V gene. CDR3 amino acids: CASSPRLAGGDGELFF. In DNA form, the CDR3 reads TGTGCCAGCAGCCCTAGACTAGCGGGAGGTGACGGGGAGCTGTTTTTT.

Only one count was recorded for this clone. The chain uses TRBV6-1 and TRBJ1-4, with 7 bases that match TRBD1. The germline gives CDR1 MNHNS, CDR2 SASEGT. The CDR3 consists of 15 residues. J lost 8 bases, V lost 2 bases, and 8 bases had no gene match. For the CDR3, the DNA is TGTGCCAGCAGTGAATTTCGACAGGGCCGGGAAAAACTGTTTTTT. Protein sequence: CASSEFRQGREKLFF.

The chain employs TRBV7-8 and TRBJ2-3, with 8 bases matching TRBD2. Trimming cost V 4 bases and J 2 bases; bases outside gene matches: 14. The CDR3 runs to 18 residues. Germline loops: CDR1 SGHVS, CDR2 FQNEAQ. CDR3 in DNA: TGTGCCAGCAGCTCCCAATTCGGGACTAGGGGTGACACAGATACGCAGTATTTT. Protein product: CASSSQFGTRGDTDTQYF.

V is TRBV7-9 and J is TRBJ1-4, with D unclear. The CDR3 totals 14 residues. Germline V CDR1 and CDR2: SEHNR, FQNEAQ (reference sequence). V was pared by 3 bases and J by 8 bases, with 13 bases between. CDR3 DNA: TGTGCCAGCAGCTTTGGCGGAGGGAGCGAAAAACTGTTTTTT. This gives the protein CASSFGGGSEKLFF.

V gene TRBV28 combines with J gene TRBJ2-7, with D tentatively TRBD1 (5 bases). Germline CDR1 and CDR2: MDHEN and SYDVKM. The CDR3 is 13 residues long. V lost 6 bases, J lost 7 bases, and 16 bases lay in between. CDR3 amino acids: CASRQAGLGEQYF. The CDR3 DNA follows: TGTGCCAGCAGACAGGCAGGCCTCGGGGAGCAGTACTTC.

This clone was counted between two and nine times. This rearrangement joins TRBV28 to TRBJ2-1; 11 nucleotides align to TRBD2. The germline V gene encodes CDR1 MDHEN and CDR2 SYDVKM. With 6 bases clipped from V and 4 bases from J, the junction kept 5 bases outside the gene matches. The CDR3 has 15 residues. The CDR3 reads CASRATSGAYNEQFF. The CDR3 DNA follows: TGTGCCAGCAGGGCGACTAGCGGGGCATACAATGAGCAGTTCTTC.